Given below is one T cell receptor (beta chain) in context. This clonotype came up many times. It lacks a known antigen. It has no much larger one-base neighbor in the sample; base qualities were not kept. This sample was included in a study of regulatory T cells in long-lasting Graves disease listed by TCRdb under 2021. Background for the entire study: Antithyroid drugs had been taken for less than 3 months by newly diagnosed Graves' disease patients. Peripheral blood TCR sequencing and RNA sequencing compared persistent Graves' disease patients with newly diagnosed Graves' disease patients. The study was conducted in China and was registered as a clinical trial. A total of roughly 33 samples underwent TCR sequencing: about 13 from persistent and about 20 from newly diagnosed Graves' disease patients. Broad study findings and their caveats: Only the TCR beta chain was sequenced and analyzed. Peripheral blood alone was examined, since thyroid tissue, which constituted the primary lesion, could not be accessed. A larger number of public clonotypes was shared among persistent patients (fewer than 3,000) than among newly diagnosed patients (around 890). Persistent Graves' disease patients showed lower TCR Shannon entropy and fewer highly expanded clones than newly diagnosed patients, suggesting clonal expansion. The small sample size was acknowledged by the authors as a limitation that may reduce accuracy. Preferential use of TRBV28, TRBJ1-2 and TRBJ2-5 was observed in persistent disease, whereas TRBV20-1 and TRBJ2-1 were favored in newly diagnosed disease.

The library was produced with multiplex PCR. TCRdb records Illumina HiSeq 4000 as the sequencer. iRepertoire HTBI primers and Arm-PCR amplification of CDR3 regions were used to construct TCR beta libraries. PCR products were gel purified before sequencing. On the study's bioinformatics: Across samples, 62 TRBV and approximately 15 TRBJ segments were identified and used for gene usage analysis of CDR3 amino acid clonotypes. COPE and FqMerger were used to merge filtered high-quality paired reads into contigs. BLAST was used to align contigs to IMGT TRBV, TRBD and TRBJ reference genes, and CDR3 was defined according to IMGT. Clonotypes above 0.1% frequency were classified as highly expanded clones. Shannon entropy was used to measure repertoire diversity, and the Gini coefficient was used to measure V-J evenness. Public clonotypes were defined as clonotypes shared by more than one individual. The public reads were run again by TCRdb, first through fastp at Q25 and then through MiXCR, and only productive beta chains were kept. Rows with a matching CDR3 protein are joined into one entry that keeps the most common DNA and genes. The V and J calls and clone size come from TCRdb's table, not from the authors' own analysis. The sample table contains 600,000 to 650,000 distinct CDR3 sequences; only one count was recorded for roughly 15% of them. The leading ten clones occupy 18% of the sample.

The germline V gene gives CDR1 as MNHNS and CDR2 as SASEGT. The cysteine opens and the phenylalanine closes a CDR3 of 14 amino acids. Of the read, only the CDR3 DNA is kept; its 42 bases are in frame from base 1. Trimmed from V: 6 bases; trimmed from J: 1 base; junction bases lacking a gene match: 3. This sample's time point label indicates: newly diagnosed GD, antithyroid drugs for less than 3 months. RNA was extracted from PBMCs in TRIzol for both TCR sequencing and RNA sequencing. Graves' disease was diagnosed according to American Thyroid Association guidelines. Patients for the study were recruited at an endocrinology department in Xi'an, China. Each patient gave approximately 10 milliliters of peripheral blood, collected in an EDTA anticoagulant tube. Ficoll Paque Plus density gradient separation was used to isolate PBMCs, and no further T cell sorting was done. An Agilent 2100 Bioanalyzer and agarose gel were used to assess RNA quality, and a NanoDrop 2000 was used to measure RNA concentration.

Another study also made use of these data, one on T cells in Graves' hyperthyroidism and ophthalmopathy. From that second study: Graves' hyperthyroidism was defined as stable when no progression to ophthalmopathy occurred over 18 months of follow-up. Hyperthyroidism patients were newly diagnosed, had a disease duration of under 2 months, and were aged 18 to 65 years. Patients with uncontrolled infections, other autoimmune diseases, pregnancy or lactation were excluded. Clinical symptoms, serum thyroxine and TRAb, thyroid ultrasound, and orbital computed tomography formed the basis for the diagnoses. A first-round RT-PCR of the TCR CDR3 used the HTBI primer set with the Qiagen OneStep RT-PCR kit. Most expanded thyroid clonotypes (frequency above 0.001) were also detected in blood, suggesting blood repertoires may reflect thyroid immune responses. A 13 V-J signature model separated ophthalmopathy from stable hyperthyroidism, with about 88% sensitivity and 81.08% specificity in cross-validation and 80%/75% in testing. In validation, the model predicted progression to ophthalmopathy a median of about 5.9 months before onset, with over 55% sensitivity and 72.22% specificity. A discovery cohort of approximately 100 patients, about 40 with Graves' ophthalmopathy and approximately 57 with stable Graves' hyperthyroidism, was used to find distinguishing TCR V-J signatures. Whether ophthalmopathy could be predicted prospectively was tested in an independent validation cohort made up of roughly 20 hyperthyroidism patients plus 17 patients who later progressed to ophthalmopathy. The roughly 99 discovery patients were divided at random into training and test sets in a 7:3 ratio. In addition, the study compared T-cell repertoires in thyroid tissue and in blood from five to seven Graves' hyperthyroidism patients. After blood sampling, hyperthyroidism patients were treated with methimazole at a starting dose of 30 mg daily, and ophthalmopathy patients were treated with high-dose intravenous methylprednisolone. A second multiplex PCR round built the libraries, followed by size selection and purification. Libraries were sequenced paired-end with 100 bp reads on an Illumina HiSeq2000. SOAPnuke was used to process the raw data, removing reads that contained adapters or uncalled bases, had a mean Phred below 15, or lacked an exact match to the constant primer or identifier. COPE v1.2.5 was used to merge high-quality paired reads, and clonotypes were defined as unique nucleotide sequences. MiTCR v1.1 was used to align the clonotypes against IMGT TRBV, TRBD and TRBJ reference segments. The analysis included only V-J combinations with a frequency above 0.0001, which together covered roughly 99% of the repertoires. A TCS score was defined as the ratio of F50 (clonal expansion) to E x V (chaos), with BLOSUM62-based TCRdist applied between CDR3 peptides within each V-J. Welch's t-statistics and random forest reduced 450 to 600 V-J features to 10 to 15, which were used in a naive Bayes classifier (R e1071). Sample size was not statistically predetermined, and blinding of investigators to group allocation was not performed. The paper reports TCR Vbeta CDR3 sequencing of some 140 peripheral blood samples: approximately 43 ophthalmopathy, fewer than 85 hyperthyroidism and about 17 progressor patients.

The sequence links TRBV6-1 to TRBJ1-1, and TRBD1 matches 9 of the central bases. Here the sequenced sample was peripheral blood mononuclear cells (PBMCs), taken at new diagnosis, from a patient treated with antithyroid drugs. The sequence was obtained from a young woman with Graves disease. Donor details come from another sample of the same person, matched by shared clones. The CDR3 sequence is CASRPTGGNTEAFF. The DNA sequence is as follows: TGTGCCAGCAGACCGACAGGGGGGAACACTGAAGCTTTCTTT.